The 17 T cell receptor beta chains given below trace back to one sample, sequenced in a study of radiation and T cells in renal cell carcinoma. Documented time point: baseline pretreatment blood. Treatment given: 15 Gy SBRT to primary tumor, nephrectomy 4 weeks later. Repertoires were generated with immunoSEQ multiplex PCR, while TCRdb's copy carries only in-frame clones and drops some. The repertoire holds some 100,000 clones, with 70% to 85% as singletons. The material was blood, obtained from a patient whose treatment included radiotherapy and nephrectomy. Receptors were obtained from a man aged 60 to 69 with renal cell carcinoma.

The chain couples TRBV6-5 to TRBJ2-1, with 10 nucleotides matching TRBD1. Germline CDR1 reads MNHEY; CDR2 reads SVGAGI. V shed 6 bases, J shed 7 bases, and the junction held 6 bases outside the gene matches. This CDR3 has 14 amino acids. The CDR3 DNA is TGTGCCAGCAGCTGGGACAGGGGAAGGAATGAGCAGTTCTTC. The encoded protein is CASSWDRGRNEQFF.

The chain employs TRBV7-7 and TRBJ1-2, with 12 bases that match TRBD1. The CDR3 is made up of 18 amino acids. CDR1 is SSHAT and CDR2 is FNYEAQ in the germline V gene (reference sequence). J was trimmed by 5 bases and V by 4 bases; bases with no gene match: 14. CDR3 in DNA: TGTGCCAGCAGCTGCCGGGACAGGGGGCGTCCAAACTCTTATGGCTACACCTTC. It specifies CASSCRDRGRPNSYGYTF.

The count of this clone is one. This CDR3 is CASRLAGVETQYF. For the CDR3, the DNA is TGTGCCAGCAGACTAGCGGGAGTGGAGACCCAGTACTTC. V gene TRBV27 combines with J gene TRBJ2-5; 11 bases align to TRBD2. The CDR3 length is 13 residues. The V gene end was trimmed by 6 bases and the J gene end by 5 bases; junction bases not matched to a gene: 2. CDR1 MNHEY and CDR2 SMNVEV come from the germline V gene (reference sequence).

The CDR3 DNA follows: TGCAGCGTTGGGTTCGGGGGCGCCTACAATGAGCAGTTCTTC. The encoded protein is CSVGFGGAYNEQFF. The V gene is TRBV29-1, the J gene TRBJ2-1; D might be TRBD1 or TRBD2, each matching 6 bases. Germline V gene lookup returns CDR1 SQVTM and CDR2 ANQGSEA. The CDR3 covers 14 residues. The ends were cut back, 4 bases at V and 2 bases at J, with 12 bases in the middle.

V gene TRBV30 combines with J gene TRBJ2-7; 8 bases align to TRBD2. Per the germline V gene, CDR1 is GTSNPN and CDR2 is SVGIG (reference sequence). Trimming removed 5 bases from V and 4 bases from J; junction bases left unmatched: 13. The CDR3 contains 15 residues. CDR3 in amino acids: CAWAKKLGLEYEQYF. In DNA, the CDR3 is TGTGCCTGGGCGAAGAAATTGGGACTAGAGTACGAGCAGTACTTC.

This clone was seen a handful of times. The chain is built from TRBV18 and TRBJ2-3; 8 positions agree with TRBD1. Losses at the gene ends were 4 bases for V and 5 bases for J; bases not matched to a gene: 5. The CDR3 spans 14 residues. CDR1 and CDR2 (germline): KGHSH, LQKENI. This CDR3 reads CASSQARGQDTQYF. The DNA of the CDR3 is TGTGCCAGCTCACAGGCCAGGGGGCAAGATACGCAGTATTTT. The variable domain in full, completed from reference TRBV18 and TRBJ2-3, reads NAGVMQNPRHLVRRRGQEARLRCSPMKGHSHVYWYRQLPEEGLKFMVYLQKENIIDESGMPKERFSAEFPKEGPSILRIQQVVRGDSAAYFCASSQARGQDTQYFGPGTRLTVL.

Notes on this clone: This sample includes further DNA sequences coding for the same CDR3. The V and J genes are TRBV5-1 and TRBJ2-6; D remains unclear. Trimming removed 0 bases from V and 1 base from J, with 5 bases in between. The CDR3 consists of 15 residues. The germline V gene has CDR1 SGHRS and CDR2 YFSETQ. The CDR3 region is CASSLEGSGANVLTF. The CDR3 bases are TGCGCCAGCAGCTTGGAAGGGTCTGGGGCCAACGTCCTGACTTTC.

This clone appeared a single time. The rearrangement links TRBV28 to TRBJ2-5; TRBD1 aligns across 8 bases. From germline, CDR1 is MDHEN and CDR2 SYDVKM. Trimming removed 7 bases from V and 2 bases from J; junction bases left unmatched: 9. This CDR3 contains 15 residues. DNA for the CDR3: TGTGCCAGCAAGGCGCTGGACAGGGCTCAAGAGACCCAGTACTTC. Translated, it gives CASKALDRAQETQYF.

The rearrangement uses TRBV7-2 and TRBJ1-2; D not certain. V shed 3 bases and J shed 4 bases, with 12 bases lying between them. The V gene's germline CDR1 is SGHTA and CDR2 FQGNSA. This CDR3 has 14 residues. The CDR3 is CASSFSGEAYGYTF. The CDR3 nucleotides are TGTGCCAGCAGCTTCTCTGGGGAGGCCTATGGCTACACCTTC. Full variable domain (outside the CDR3, taken from reference TRBV7-2 and TRBJ1-2): GAGVSQSPSNKVTEKGKDVELRCDPISGHTALYWYRQSLGQGLEFLIYFQGNSAPDKSGLPSDRFSAERTGGSVSTLTIQRTQQEDSAVYLCASSFSGEAYGYTFGSGTRLTVV.

The chain combines TRBV29-1 with TRBJ1-5; the D is unclear. Germline loops: CDR1 SQVTM, CDR2 ANQGSEA. Trimming cost V 6 bases and J 5 bases, with 14 bases left between them. This CDR3 has 13 amino acids. CDR3 residues: CSVRAGNDQPQHF. The CDR3, as DNA: TGCAGCGTGAGGGCGGGTAACGATCAGCCCCAGCATTTT.

The gene calls are TRBV11-3 and TRBJ2-7; D is undetermined. Trimming took off 3 bases at V and 2 bases at J, with 8 bases between the two ends. Per the germline V gene, CDR1 is SGHNT and CDR2 is YENEEA. The CDR3 has 13 amino acids. CDR3 in amino acids: CASSFGSTYEQYF. The CDR3 DNA follows: TGTGCCAGCAGCTTCGGGTCAACCTACGAGCAGTACTTC.

This clone was seen more than once but under ten times. The genes are TRBV19 and TRBJ2-1; D possibly corresponds to TRBD1 (5 bases). In germline, CDR1 is LNHDA, CDR2 SQIVND (reference sequence). Trimming took off 5 bases at V and 9 bases at J, with 14 bases between the two ends. The CDR3 consists of 13 residues. CDR3 in amino acids: CASSLQGAFEQFF. As DNA, the CDR3 is TGTGCCAGTAGTTTGCAGGGTGCTTTTGAGCAGTTCTTC.

V usage is TRBV5-6 and J usage is TRBJ2-6; the match to TRBD1 covers 7 bases. The CDR3 has 17 amino acids. V was pared by 2 bases and J by 1 base, with 6 bases of the junction left unmatched. The germline gives CDR1 SGHDT, CDR2 YYEEEE. This CDR3 reads CASSLRLTGSGANVLTF. The DNA for the CDR3 is TGTGCCAGCAGCTTACGGTTGACAGGGTCTGGGGCCAACGTCCTGACTTTC.

The genes are TRBV4-3 and TRBJ2-2; D perhaps matches TRBD1 (6 bases). From germline, CDR1 is LGHNA and CDR2 YSLEER. This CDR3 region has 14 residues. V lost 3 bases and J 6 bases, leaving 11 bases between the germline ends. The CDR3 spells CASSHQGQAGELFF. CDR3 bases: TGCGCCAGCAGCCATCAGGGACAAGCCGGGGAGCTGTTTTTT.

V is TRBV6-1 and J is TRBJ1-3; D is unresolved. Looked up from germline, CDR1 is MNHNS and CDR2 is SASEGT. The CDR3 consists of 12 residues. Trimming left V 6 bases short and J 3 bases short, with 6 bases between. In DNA, the CDR3 is TGTGCCAGCAGCTCGGATGGAAACACCATATATTTT. Translation: CASSSDGNTIYF.

V and J are TRBV6-1 and TRBJ1-5; perhaps TRBD1 as D (5 bases). The CDR3 covers 14 residues. V was pared by 6 bases and J by 1 base, with 10 bases between. The V gene's germline CDR1 is MNHNS and CDR2 SASEGT. CDR3 sequence: CASSRGWSNQPQHF. The DNA for the CDR3 is TGTGCCAGCAGCCGGGGGTGGAGCAATCAGCCCCAGCATTTT.

The chain is built from TRBV11-2 and TRBJ2-3; D unclear. The CDR3 loop spans 13 amino acids. Germline CDR1 SGHAT, CDR2 FQNNGV. Trimming removed 2 bases at V and 3 bases at J, with 6 bases between. This CDR3 is CASSLQETDTQYF. CDR3 nucleotide sequence: TGTGCCAGCAGCTTACAGGAGACAGATACGCAGTATTTT.